Shown below are 27 T cell receptor beta chains from a single sample sequenced in a study of glioma-infiltrating T cells after dendritic cell vaccination. The time point: after dendritic cell vaccination, including at tumor progression/relapse. Some clones are missing from TCRdb's copy, which holds only in-frame ones; the method was immunoSEQ multiplex PCR. Of about 24,000 clones listed, roughly 91% were seen once; the top ten hold around 2.9%. The starting material was blood, obtained after dendritic cell vaccination. These receptors came from a human donor with glioblastoma.

The rearrangement joins TRBV5-4 to TRBJ2-3; 7 positions agree with TRBD2. V shed 0 bases and J 2 bases; nucleotides not matched to a gene: 3. Germline CDR1 is SGHNT and CDR2 is YYREEE (reference sequence). The CDR3 has 15 amino acids. CDR3 sequence (DNA): TGTGCCAGCAGCTTGGGGGAGGGATTCACAGATACGCAGTATTTT. Its translation is CASSLGEGFTDTQYF.

This clone appeared a single time. V is TRBV7-8 and J is TRBJ2-5, with D maybe TRBD2 (6 bases). Germline loops: CDR1 SGHVS, CDR2 FQNEAQ. CDR3 length: 16 amino acids. V dropped 5 bases and J dropped 5 bases, with 21 bases sitting between them. The CDR3 spells CASSARLSPGRETQYF. Written as DNA, the CDR3 is TGTGCCAGCAGCGCCCGACTATCTCCGGGGAGGGAGACCCAGTACTTC.

In its sample, this clone was seen once. This chain connects TRBV6-1 to TRBJ2-7; 8 bases are a match to TRBD1. The V gene's germline CDR1 is MNHNS and CDR2 SASEGT. CDR3 length: 14 amino acids. With 8 bases clipped from V and 2 bases from J, the junction kept 8 bases outside the gene matches. This CDR3 is CASQIRTGTYEQYF. In nucleotides, the CDR3 is TGTGCCAGCCAAATCAGGACAGGGACCTACGAGCAGTACTTC.

This sequence joins TRBV9 and TRBJ2-7; D is unresolved. Germline CDR1 SGDLS, CDR2 YYNGEE. The germline V and J ends were trimmed by 0 bases and 0 bases, with 7 bases remaining between them. CDR3 length: 14 amino acids. The CDR3 nucleotides are TGTGCCAGCAGCGTAGCCCCAGACTCCTACGAGCAGTACTTC. Translation: CASSVAPDSYEQYF. Together with reference TRBV9 and TRBJ2-7, the CDR3 gives the full variable domain: DSGVTQTPKHLITATGQRVTLRCSPRSGDLSVYWYQQSLDQGLQFLIQYYNGEERAKGNILERFSAQQFPDLHSELNLSSLELGDSALYFCASSVAPDSYEQYFGPGTRLTVT.

The chain employs TRBV5-1 and TRBJ1-2, with TRBD1 identical over 8 bases. Germline-derived CDR1 and CDR2 are SGHRS and YFSETQ. J gave up 5 bases and V 0 bases, and 6 bases lay outside the gene matches. The CDR3 extends over 15 amino acids. The DNA for the CDR3 is TGCGCCAGCAGCTTGGAACAGGGGGAGAGTTATGGCTACACCTTC. Protein product: CASSLEQGESYGYTF.

The V call is TRBV6-1, the J call TRBJ2-5; no clear D gene. CDR3 length: 15 residues. V was cut by 7 bases and J by 5 bases, with 20 bases left in between. Germline lookup yields CDR1 MNHNS and CDR2 SASEGT. The CDR3 DNA reads as TGTGCCAGCACCCCTACACCCCCAGAGGCGGAGACCCAGTACTTC. Protein: CASTPTPPEAETQYF.

The J gene is TRBJ2-1, the V gene TRBV5-1; D is possibly TRBD2 (6 bases). Germline CDR1 SGHRS, CDR2 YFSETQ. The CDR3 extends over 13 amino acids. V was cut by 5 bases and J by 5 bases, with 11 bases left in between. The CDR3 DNA reads TGCGCCAGCAGGGTAGCGGTCCACAATGAGCAGTTCTTC. Translation: CASRVAVHNEQFF.

This chain uses TRBV7-2 with TRBJ2-1; 13 bases map to TRBD2. There are 14 residues in the CDR3. Trimming took 5 bases from V and 13 from J; bases not matched to a gene: 8. The V gene's germline CDR1 is SGHTA and CDR2 FQGNSA. CDR3 sequence reads: CASSPRTSGGGQFF. DNA for the CDR3: TGTGCCAGCAGCCCCAGGACTAGCGGGGGAGGCCAGTTCTTC.

The chain employs TRBV29-1 and TRBJ2-7; 11 bases are shared with TRBD1. The germline V gene encodes CDR1 SQVTM and CDR2 ANQGSEA. CDR3 size: 16 residues. Trimming took 1 base from V and 4 from J; bases not matched to a gene: 9. CDR3 region: CSVEGLPDRGRYEQYF. The CDR3 DNA sequence: TGCAGCGTTGAAGGGTTACCGGACAGGGGGCGATACGAGCAGTACTTC.

This sequence joins TRBV10-1 and TRBJ1-1, with 11 bases aligning to TRBD1. After removal of 2 bases from V and 5 bases from J, the junction contained 4 bases not matched to a gene. CDR1 and CDR2 from the germline V gene are WNHNN and SYGVQD (reference sequence). The length of the CDR3 is 15 residues. The CDR3 reads CASSERTGGRTEAFF. The CDR3 bases are TGCGCCAGCAGTGAGAGGACAGGGGGCAGAACTGAAGCTTTCTTT.

This clone was seen just once. The gene calls are TRBV4-1 and TRBJ2-1, with 9 bases identical to TRBD2. V lost 0 bases to trimming and J lost 0 bases; unmatched junction nucleotides: 3. Germline-derived CDR1 and CDR2 are MGHRA and YSYEKL. CDR3 size: 17 residues. The DNA for the CDR3 is TGCGCCAGCAGCCAAGAGGCGACTAGCGGCTCCTACAATGAGCAGTTCTTC. Protein product: CASSQEATSGSYNEQFF.

This clone is a singleton in its sample. The rearrangement joins TRBV27 to TRBJ2-1; 8 bases agree with TRBD2. V trimming: 5 bases; J trimming: 2 bases; junction bases outside the gene matches: 23. Germline loops: CDR1 MNHEY, CDR2 SMNVEV (reference sequence). This CDR3 spans 21 amino acids. CDR3 residues: CASSRPSPGLGGGSAYNEQFF. CDR3 nucleotides: TGTGCCAGCAGTAGGCCCAGCCCGGGACTAGGCGGGGGGAGTGCCTACAATGAGCAGTTCTTC.

This rearrangement joins TRBV19 to TRBJ1-1, with a weak D call TRBD1 (5 bases). Germline V gives CDR1 LNHDA, CDR2 SQIVND (reference sequence). V dropped 5 bases and J dropped 5 bases, with 12 bases sitting between them. The CDR3 extends over 13 amino acids. CDR3: CASSPRGSTEAFF. The CDR3 coding sequence is TGTGCCAGTAGTCCTCGGGGGAGTACTGAAGCTTTCTTT.

Of note for this clone: The sample carries other DNA sequences with the same CDR3. The chain has TRBV6-5 and TRBJ1-6, with TRBD1 identical over 9 bases. Germline CDR1 is MNHEY and CDR2 is SVGAGI. The CDR3 sequence is 13 residues long. The V gene end was trimmed by 6 bases and the J gene end by 9 bases; junction bases not matched to a gene: 3. CDR3 nucleotide sequence: TGTGCCAGCAGATACAGGGGGCCTTCACCCCTCCACTTT. It yields the protein CASRYRGPSPLHF.

This clone was observed a few times. The V call is TRBV7-2, the J call TRBJ1-5, with 8 bases that match TRBD1. CDR3 length equals 15 residues. The germline gives CDR1 SGHTA, CDR2 FQGNSA. The V gene end was trimmed by 5 bases and the J gene end by 2 bases; junction bases not matched to a gene: 5. The CDR3 bases are TGTGCCAGCAGCCAATACAGGGGGGGCAATCAGCCCCAGCATTTT. Amino acids: CASSQYRGGNQPQHF.

CDR3 DNA sequence: TGTGCCAGCAGCTGGGGGGGGGCAGGGGTTGTCCAGCCCCAGCATTTT. This gives the protein CASSWGGAGVVQPQHF. The chain links TRBV5-6 to TRBJ1-5, with a possible D match to TRBD1 (6 bases). The CDR3 is 16 residues long. Germline CDR1 is SGHDT and CDR2 is YYEEEE. Trimming left V 3 bases short and J 7 bases short, with 20 bases between.

The chain uses TRBV4-1 and TRBJ1-4, with D perhaps TRBD1 (5 bases). The CDR3 length is 17 residues. Trimming stripped 3 bases from V and 6 bases from J, with 20 bases between. Germline-derived CDR1 and CDR2 are MGHRA and YSYEKL. The CDR3: CASSHQGGDLGDEKLFF. In nucleotides, the CDR3 is TGCGCCAGCAGCCACCAGGGAGGTGACCTTGGGGATGAAAAACTGTTTTTT.

The chain links TRBV6-7 to TRBJ2-1; D is perhaps TRBD2 (5 bases). TRBV6-7 is annotated as an ORF whose role is uncertain. The CDR3 has 16 amino acids. Trimming took off 0 bases at V and 4 bases at J, with 13 bases between the two ends. CDR3: CASSYSTRVAYNEQFF. The CDR3 nucleotides are TGTGCCAGCAGTTACTCGACGAGGGTTGCATACAATGAGCAGTTCTTC.

This chain connects TRBV13 to TRBJ2-3; TRBD2 might be the D (6 bases). The CDR3 runs to 14 residues. Germline CDR1 is PRHDT and CDR2 is FYEKMQ (reference sequence). V was shortened by 1 base and J by 1 base, with 6 bases between the two germline ends. CDR3 residues: CASSLAGGTDTQYF. CDR3 sequence (DNA): TGTGCCAGCAGCTTAGCGGGGGGCACAGATACGCAGTATTTT.

The chain recombines TRBV7-9 with TRBJ2-3, with D uncertain. Trimming pared 5 bases from V and 6 bases from J, leaving 9 bases between. This CDR3 has 12 residues. Germline V CDR1 and CDR2: SEHNR, FQNEAQ (reference sequence). The CDR3 DNA sequence: TGTGCCAGCAGCCCGATCGGGGATACGCAGTATTTT. Protein sequence: CASSPIGDTQYF.

As DNA, the CDR3 is TGTGCCAGCAGCTTAGTACCGCAGGCCTCTGGAAACACCATATATTTT. Amino acid sequence: CASSLVPQASGNTIYF. The chain joins TRBV11-2 to TRBJ1-3; D remains unclear. Trimming left V 1 base short and J 0 bases short, with 10 bases between. The V gene's germline CDR1 is SGHAT and CDR2 FQNNGV. CDR3 length: 16 amino acids.

The V gene is TRBV6-1, the J gene TRBJ1-2; 9 bases agree with TRBD1. The CDR3 covers 16 residues. CDR1 and CDR2 (germline): MNHNS, SASEGT. The V gene end was trimmed by 4 bases and the J gene end by 2 bases; junction bases not matched to a gene: 8. DNA for the CDR3: TGTGCCAGCAGTGTAAAACCGGGACAGGGCAACTATGGCTACACCTTC. It yields the protein CASSVKPGQGNYGYTF.

The CDR3 DNA is TGTGCCAGCAGGAGGGGGTATAATGAAAAACTGTTTTTT. The encoded protein is CASRRGYNEKLFF. This chain uses TRBV2 with TRBJ1-4; TRBD1 might be the D (6 bases). The CDR3 sequence is 13 residues long. Germline CDR1 SNHLY, CDR2 FYNNEI. V was cut by 6 bases and J by 4 bases, with 9 bases left in between.

The chain carries TRBV10-3 and TRBJ1-2, with 7 nucleotides matching TRBD1. The CDR3 is made up of 12 amino acids. The junction had 6 bases not matched to a gene; V was cut back by 11 bases and J by 3 bases. CDR1 is ENHRY, CDR2 SYGVKD, per germline. As DNA, the CDR3 is TGTGCCCTTTCGGGGACAGACTATGGCTACACCTTC. Its translation is CALSGTDYGYTF.

Regarding this clone: Other DNA sequences of this sample code for an identical CDR3. The rearrangement joins TRBV6-5 to TRBJ1-6, with a tentative D call TRBD1 (5 bases). This CDR3 region has 14 residues. V was clipped by 8 bases and J by 0 bases, with 8 bases between them. Germline CDR1 MNHEY, CDR2 SVGAGI. The CDR3: CASGGSSYNSPLHF. The DNA for the CDR3 is TGTGCCAGCGGGGGGTCCTCCTATAATTCACCCCTCCACTTT.

This clone has a single count. V and J are TRBV10-3 and TRBJ1-5, with a possible D match to TRBD1 (6 bases). The germline V gene encodes CDR1 ENHRY and CDR2 SYGVKD. The CDR3 is made up of 14 amino acids. V was cut by 4 bases and J by 2 bases, with 9 bases left in between. CDR3 in amino acids: CAISAGGGNQPQHF. The CDR3 DNA reads TGTGCCATCAGTGCTGGGGGCGGCAATCAGCCCCAGCATTTT.

V is TRBV19 and J is TRBJ2-7; 10 nucleotides agree with TRBD1. J gave up 6 bases and V 7 bases, and 12 bases lay outside the gene matches. From germline, CDR1 is LNHDA and CDR2 SQIVND (reference sequence). The CDR3 loop spans 15 amino acids. The CDR3 region is CASTGQGLFLGEQYF. CDR3 nucleotides: TGTGCCAGTACGGGACAGGGGTTATTCCTTGGCGAGCAGTACTTC.